Each of the 27 T cell receptor beta chains below was sequenced from the same sample in a study of blood T cell repertoires in COVID-19. The repertoire was sequenced with immunoSEQ multiplex PCR; TCRdb's copy has only in-frame clones and lacks some. The sample contains under 200,000 clones, about four fifths of which appear only once. The sample was PBMCs or T cells enriched from blood (not recorded which). These receptors were taken from a woman in her fifties or sixties who had recovered from COVID-19.

This clone was observed a single time. The chain uses TRBV11-2 and TRBJ2-1; possible D gene TRBD2, 7 bases. Germline V gene data show CDR1 as SGHAT and CDR2 as FQNNGV. V gave up 0 bases and J gave up 0 bases, with 21 bases separating them. This CDR3 is built from 20 residues. CDR3 bases: TGTGCCAGCAGCTTAGATGTTCGGCGGAGGGGGGGGCGCTCCTACAATGAGCAGTTCTTC. Amino acid sequence: CASSLDVRRRGGRSYNEQFF.

The gene calls are TRBV19 and TRBJ1-1; 9 bases agree with TRBD1. CDR1 is LNHDA, CDR2 SQIVND, per germline (reference sequence). The CDR3 has 13 amino acids. V dropped 8 bases and J dropped 0; count of bases not matched to a gene: 1. The CDR3 region has the DNA TGTGCCAGTGGGGACAGGGTGAACACTGAAGCTTTCTTT. Amino acids: CASGDRVNTEAFF.

The CDR3 sequence is CASSPGTSGGYEQYF. The CDR3, as DNA: TGCGCCAGCAGCCCCGGGACTAGCGGGGGTTACGAGCAGTACTTC. J is TRBJ2-7 and V is TRBV4-1, with 14 positions matching TRBD2. The germline CDR1 and CDR2 sequences are MGHRA and YSYEKL. CDR3 length equals 15 residues. V lost 4 bases, J lost 4 bases, and 3 bases stayed unmatched.

The chain carries TRBV15 and TRBJ1-5; 7 nucleotides align to TRBD1. CDR1 and CDR2 from the germline V gene are LNHNV and YYDKDF (reference sequence). This CDR3 spans 18 amino acids. The V segment lost 6 bases and the J segment 0 bases; nucleotides outside the gene matches: 14. DNA of the CDR3: TGTGCCACCAGTAGCGACAACCCCGGGACAGTTAGCAATCAGCCCCAGCATTTT. As protein: CATSSDNPGTVSNQPQHF.

The sample holds one count of this clone. J is TRBJ2-1 and V is TRBV12-2; TRBD2 is the table's D call, not checked against the DNA. TRBV12-2 is recorded as a pseudogene. CDR3 length: 16 residues. The CDR3 sequence is CASRRNSGGKANEQFF. CDR3 nucleotide sequence: TGTGCAAGTCGTCGTAATAGCGGGGGGAAGGCCAATGAGCAGTTCTTC.

The chain joins TRBV11-2 to TRBJ2-1; tentative D call: TRBD2 (6 bases). Germline CDR1 SGHAT, CDR2 FQNNGV. The V gene lost 5 bases and the J gene lost 4 bases, with 18 bases spanning the gap. The CDR3 extends over 16 amino acids. CDR3 nucleotides: TGTGCCAGCAGCCATCCCGGGTGGGGGGATTACAATGAGCAGTTCTTC. This gives the protein CASSHPGWGDYNEQFF.

This clone was detected only once. Other DNA sequences in the sample encode the same CDR3. The CDR3 DNA is TGTGCCAGCAGCTTGACAGGGGGGGAAAAACTGTTTTTT. It translates to CASSLTGGEKLFF. V gene TRBV5-4 combines with J gene TRBJ1-4, with 8 bases that match TRBD1. V was clipped by 1 base and J by 8 bases; unmatched bases: 1. The CDR3 loop spans 13 amino acids. Germline CDR1 SGHNT, CDR2 YYREEE (reference sequence).

CDR3 sequence reads: CATSDSGQYTDTQYF. The CDR3, as DNA: TGTGCCACCAGTGATTCTGGACAGTACACAGATACGCAGTATTTT. V is TRBV24-1 and J is TRBJ2-3, with D possibly TRBD1 on 6 matching bases. The CDR3 runs to 15 residues. Germline V CDR1 and CDR2: KGHDR, SFDVKD. V lost 2 bases and J lost 2, with 10 bases in between.

V gene TRBV24-1 combines with J gene TRBJ1-2, with a tentative D call TRBD1 (5 bases). Germline V gives CDR1 KGHDR, CDR2 SFDVKD. Trimming cost V 4 bases and J 5 bases, with 19 bases left between them. CDR3 length: 16 amino acids. CDR3 sequence reads: CATSDGGTWGAYGYTF. The CDR3 DNA is TGTGCCACCAGTGACGGAGGGACCTGGGGCGCGTATGGCTACACCTTC.

The chain has TRBV5-1 and TRBJ2-3; TRBD2 agrees at 7 bases. Losses at the gene ends were 2 bases for V and 2 bases for J; bases not matched to a gene: 5. The CDR3 is made up of 15 amino acids. Germline loops: CDR1 SGHRS, CDR2 YFSETQ. CDR3 DNA sequence: TGCGCCAGCAGCTTTGGCGGGAGCAACACAGATACGCAGTATTTT. Its protein product is CASSFGGSNTDTQYF. Looking up the rest from reference TRBV5-1 and TRBJ2-3 gives the full variable domain: KAGVTQTPRYLIKTRGQQVTLSCSPISGHRSVSWYQQTPGQGLQFLFEYFSETQRNKGNFPGRFSGRQFSNSRSEMNVSTLELGDSALYLCASSFGGSNTDTQYFGPGTRLTVL.

The V gene is TRBV5-4, the J gene TRBJ1-3; D uncertain. The CDR3 covers 13 residues. The V end lost 1 base, the J end lost 3 bases, and 5 bases lay between the germline ends. Germline V gene lookup returns CDR1 SGHNT and CDR2 YYREEE (reference sequence). The CDR3 protein is CASSLSRGNTIYF. The CDR3 DNA reads TGTGCCAGCAGCTTGAGCCGTGGAAACACCATATATTTT. Supplemented by reference TRBV5-4 and TRBJ1-3, the full variable domain reads ETGVTQSPTHLIKTRGQQVTLRCSSQSGHNTVSWYQQALGQGPQFIFQYYREEENGRGNFPPRFSGLQFPNYSSELNVNALELDDSALYLCASSLSRGNTIYFGEGSWLTVV.

This sequence joins TRBV3-1 (or the pseudogene TRBV3-2) and TRBJ1-1; TRBD1 might be the D (6 bases). The germline V gene encodes CDR1 LGHDT and CDR2 YNNKEL (reference sequence). V lost 0 bases to trimming and J lost 1 base, with 12 bases between them. The CDR3 contains 16 residues. The CDR3 nucleotides are TGTGCCAGCAGCCAAGATCCCGGACAGTCGAACACTGAAGCTTTCTTT. The encoded protein is CASSQDPGQSNTEAFF.

This rearrangement joins TRBV5-1 to TRBJ2-5; TRBD2 matches 15 bases. Germline V gives CDR1 SGHRS, CDR2 YFSETQ. The CDR3 extends over 19 amino acids. V lost 4 bases, J lost 0 bases, and 10 bases stayed unmatched. The CDR3 is CASSPRGTSGGTNQETQYF. The CDR3 nucleotides read TGCGCCAGCAGCCCTCGTGGGACTAGCGGGGGGACAAACCAAGAGACCCAGTACTTC.

V gene TRBV5-1 combines with J gene TRBJ1-5; a weak D match, TRBD1 (5 bases). Germline CDR1 and CDR2: SGHRS and YFSETQ. The V and J ends lost 0 bases and 3 bases respectively, with 10 bases between them. CDR3 length: 15 amino acids. The CDR3 DNA sequence: TGCGCCAGCAGCTTGGCCCCGACAGCCAATCAGCCCCAGCATTTT. Translation gives CASSLAPTANQPQHF.

A few counts support this clone. J is TRBJ2-3 and V is TRBV19; D is unclear. The V gene lost 3 bases and the J gene lost 5 bases, with 9 bases spanning the gap. Germline CDR1 reads LNHDA; CDR2 reads SQIVND (reference sequence). This CDR3 region has 13 residues. As DNA, the CDR3 is TGTGCCAGTAGTATTACCCGGAGAGATACGCAGTATTTT. This codes for CASSITRRDTQYF.

In nucleotides, the CDR3 is TGCGCCAGCAATAGCGACGCAACCAATACGCAGTATTTT. Its protein is CASNSDATNTQYF. The chain employs TRBV5-1 and TRBJ2-3, with D perhaps matching TRBD2 (5 bases). Germline values: CDR1 SGHRS, CDR2 YFSETQ. The CDR3 length is 13 residues. Trimming took 6 bases from V and 7 from J, leaving 15 bases between them.

The chain uses TRBV4-1 and TRBJ1-1; 9 nucleotides align to TRBD1. V trimming: 1 base; J trimming: 7 bases; junction bases outside the gene matches: 1. Per germline, CDR1 MGHRA and CDR2 YSYEKL. The CDR3 is 13 amino acids. This CDR3 is CASSQGQGDEAFF. The CDR3, as DNA: TGCGCCAGCAGCCAAGGACAGGGGGATGAAGCTTTCTTT.

The chain employs TRBV6-2 or TRBV6-3 and TRBJ1-1; TRBD1 is a possible D gene (6 bases). CDR3 length: 15 amino acids. Germline loops: CDR1 MNHEY, CDR2 SVGEGT. With 2 bases removed from V and 8 bases from J, the gap between germline ends came to 18 bases. CDR3 amino acids: CASSYGLRGTLEAFF. The CDR3 coding sequence is TGTGCCAGCAGTTACGGTCTCAGGGGCACTTTGGAAGCTTTCTTT.

The chain employs TRBV21-1 and TRBJ2-1; the listed D gene, TRBD2, was not tested against the DNA. TRBV21-1 is shown as a pseudogene. The CDR3 is 16 amino acids. DNA of the CDR3: TGTGCCAGCAGCAAAGCGACTAGCATATACTACAATGAGCAGTTCTTC. Translated, it gives CASSKATSIYYNEQFF.

The chain links TRBV2 to TRBJ1-1; D is perhaps TRBD1 (6 bases). CDR1 is SNHLY, CDR2 FYNNEI, per germline. Trimming took off 4 bases at V and 4 bases at J, with 10 bases between the two ends. The CDR3 runs to 13 residues. The chain's CDR3 is CASSGQVGTEAFF. Written as DNA, the CDR3 is TGTGCCAGCAGTGGACAGGTTGGCACTGAAGCTTTCTTT.

This clone was seen only a few times. The chain combines TRBV29-1 with TRBJ1-2; a weak D match, TRBD1 (5 bases). This CDR3 has 16 amino acids. From germline, CDR1 is SQVTM and CDR2 ANQGSEA. The ends were cut back, 1 base at V and 8 bases at J, with 23 bases in the middle. The CDR3 nucleotides read TGCAGCGTTGAAGTAGACATACCGCGGGGGGACGACGGCTACACCTTC. Encoded protein: CSVEVDIPRGDDGYTF.

V usage is TRBV6-1 and J usage is TRBJ2-3; no definite D call. Trimming removed 3 bases from V and 10 bases from J, with 11 bases in between. This CDR3 spans 12 amino acids. The germline CDR1 and CDR2 sequences are MNHNS and SASEGT. CDR3 sequence (DNA): TGTGCCAGCAGTGACCGCCCCGAGGCGCAGTATTTT. It yields the protein CASSDRPEAQYF.

The genes are TRBV5-6 and TRBJ1-2, with D unclear. With 1 base removed from V and 0 bases from J, the gap between germline ends came to 10 bases. CDR3 length: 15 residues. Germline V gene sequence: CDR1 SGHDT, CDR2 YYEEEE. The CDR3 sequence: CASSLMTPANYGYTF. DNA for the CDR3: TGTGCCAGCAGCTTGATGACACCAGCTAACTATGGCTACACCTTC. The whole variable domain, filled in from reference TRBV5-6 and TRBJ1-2, reads DAGVTQSPTHLIKTRGQQVTLRCSPKSGHDTVSWYQQALGQGPQFIFQYYEEEERQRGNFPDRFSGHQFPNYSSELNVNALLLGDSALYLCASSLMTPANYGYTFGSGTRLTVV.

This clone was counted only a few times. This chain links TRBV2 with TRBJ1-1; no definite D call. The ends were cut back, 4 bases at V and 5 bases at J, with 11 bases in the middle. There are 13 residues in the CDR3. Germline CDR1 and CDR2: SNHLY and FYNNEI. The CDR3 here is CASSADSMTEAFF. The CDR3 region has the DNA TGTGCCAGCAGTGCGGACTCGATGACTGAAGCTTTCTTT.

The chain has TRBV11-2 and TRBJ2-1; no definite D call. V was trimmed by 4 bases and J by 8 bases, leaving 6 bases between them. The CDR3 runs 11 residues. Germline lookup yields CDR1 SGHAT and CDR2 FQNNGV. The CDR3 DNA follows: TGTGCCAGCAGCTGGAGAGATGAGCAGTTCTTC. Residues: CASSWRDEQFF.

The rearrangement uses TRBV7-2 and TRBJ2-1, with TRBD2 matching over 14 bases. After removal of 5 bases from V and 10 bases from J, the junction contained 10 bases not matched to a gene. The CDR3 spans 16 residues. Germline CDR1 reads SGHTA; CDR2 reads FQGNSA. The CDR3, as DNA: TGTGCCAGCAGCCTAGGACTAGCGGGGGGCCGGGGAGAGCAGTTCTTC. The encoded protein is CASSLGLAGGRGEQFF.

The V call is TRBV4-1, the J call TRBJ2-5; a possible D gene is TRBD2 (5 bases). Deletions cut 0 bases from V and 3 bases from J, with 8 bases between. This CDR3 is 14 amino acids long. Germline V gene data show CDR1 as MGHRA and CDR2 as YSYEKL. The CDR3 DNA is TGCGCCAGCAGCCAAGATACCGGGAAAGAGACCCAGTACTTC. Translation gives CASSQDTGKETQYF.